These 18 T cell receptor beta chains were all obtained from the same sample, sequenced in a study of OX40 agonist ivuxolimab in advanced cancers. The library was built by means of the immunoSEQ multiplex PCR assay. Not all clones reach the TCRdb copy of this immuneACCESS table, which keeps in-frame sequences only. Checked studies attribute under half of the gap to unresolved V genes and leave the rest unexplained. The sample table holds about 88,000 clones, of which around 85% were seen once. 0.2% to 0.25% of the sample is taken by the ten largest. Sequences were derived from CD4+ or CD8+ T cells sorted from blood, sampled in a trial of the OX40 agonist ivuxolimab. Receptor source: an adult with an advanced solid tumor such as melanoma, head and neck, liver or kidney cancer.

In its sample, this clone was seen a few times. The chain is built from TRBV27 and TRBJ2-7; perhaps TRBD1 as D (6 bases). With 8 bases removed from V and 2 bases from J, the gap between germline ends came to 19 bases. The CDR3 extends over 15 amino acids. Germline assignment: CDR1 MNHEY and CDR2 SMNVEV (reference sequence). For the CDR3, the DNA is TGTGCCAGCCGGCGGGCAGGGGTGCGGGCCTACGAGCAGTACTTC. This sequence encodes CASRRAGVRAYEQYF.

The CDR3 reads CASSQETGQGATGELFF. The CDR3 DNA follows: TGCGCCAGCAGCCAGGAAACGGGACAGGGGGCAACCGGGGAGCTGTTTTTT. The chain combines TRBV4-3 with TRBJ2-2; 12 nucleotides line up with TRBD1. The CDR3 is 17 amino acids. J lost 5 bases, V lost 3 bases, and 7 bases had no gene match. Germline V gives CDR1 LGHNA, CDR2 YSLEER.

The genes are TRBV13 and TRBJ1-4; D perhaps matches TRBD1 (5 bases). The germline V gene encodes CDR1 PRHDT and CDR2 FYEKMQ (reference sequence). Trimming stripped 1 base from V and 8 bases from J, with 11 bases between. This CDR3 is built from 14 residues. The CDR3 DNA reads TGTGCCAGCAGCTTAGCTGGGGGAGGGGAAAAACTGTTTTTT. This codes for CASSLAGGGEKLFF.

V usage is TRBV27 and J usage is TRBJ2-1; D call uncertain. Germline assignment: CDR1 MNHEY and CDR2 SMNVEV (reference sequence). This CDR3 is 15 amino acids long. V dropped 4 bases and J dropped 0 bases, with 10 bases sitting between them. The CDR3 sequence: CASSSFQSSYNEQFF. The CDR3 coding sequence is TGTGCCAGCAGTTCCTTCCAGAGCTCCTACAATGAGCAGTTCTTC.

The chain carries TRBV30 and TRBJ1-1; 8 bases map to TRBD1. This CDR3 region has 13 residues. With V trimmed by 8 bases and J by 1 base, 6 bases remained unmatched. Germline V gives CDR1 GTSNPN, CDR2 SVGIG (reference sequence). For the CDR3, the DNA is TGTGCCGGAATGCAGGGGGCGAACACTGAAGCTTTCTTT. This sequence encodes CAGMQGANTEAFF.

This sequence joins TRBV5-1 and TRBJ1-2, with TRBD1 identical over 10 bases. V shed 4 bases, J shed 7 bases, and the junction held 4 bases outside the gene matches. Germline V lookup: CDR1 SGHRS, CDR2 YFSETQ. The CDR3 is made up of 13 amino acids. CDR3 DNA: TGCGCCAGCAGCCCGACAGGGGGCGGTGGCTACACCTTC. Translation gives CASSPTGGGGYTF.

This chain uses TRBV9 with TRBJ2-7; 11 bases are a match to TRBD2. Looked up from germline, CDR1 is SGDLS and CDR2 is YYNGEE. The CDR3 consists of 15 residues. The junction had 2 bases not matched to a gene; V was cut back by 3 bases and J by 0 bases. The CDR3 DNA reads TGTGCCAGCAGCGCGGGACTAGCGGACTCCTACGAGCAGTACTTC. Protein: CASSAGLADSYEQYF.

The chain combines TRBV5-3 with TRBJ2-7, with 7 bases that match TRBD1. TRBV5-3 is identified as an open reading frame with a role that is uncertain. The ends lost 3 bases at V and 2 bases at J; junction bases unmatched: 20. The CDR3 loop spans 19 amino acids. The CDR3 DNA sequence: TGTGCCAGAAGCTCGCCGGACAGGTCCCAAATCGGGACCCCCTACGAGCAGTACGTC. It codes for CARSSPDRSQIGTPYEQYV.

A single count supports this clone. This chain's CDR3 is CASSYSTVNTEAFF. For the CDR3, the DNA is TGTGCCAGCAGTTACTCGACAGTGAACACTGAAGCTTTCTTT. The chain uses TRBV6-5 and TRBJ1-1; weak D call: TRBD1 (5 bases). CDR3 length equals 14 residues. Germline V gene data show CDR1 as MNHEY and CDR2 as SVGAGI. V lost 0 bases to trimming and J lost 0 bases, with 5 bases between them.

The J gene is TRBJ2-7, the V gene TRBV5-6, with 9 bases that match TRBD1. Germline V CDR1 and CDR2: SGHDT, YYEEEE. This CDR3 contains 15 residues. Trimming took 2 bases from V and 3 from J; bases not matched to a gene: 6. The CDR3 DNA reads TGTGCCAGCAGCTTCCGGGACAGGGTGTTCTACGAGCAGTACTTC. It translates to CASSFRDRVFYEQYF.

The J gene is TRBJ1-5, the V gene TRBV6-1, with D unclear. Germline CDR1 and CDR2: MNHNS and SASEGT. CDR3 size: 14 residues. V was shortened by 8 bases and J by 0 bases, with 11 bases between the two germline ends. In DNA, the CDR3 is TGTGCCAGCTCCAACAGCTATAGCAATCAGCCCCAGCATTTT. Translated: CASSNSYSNQPQHF.

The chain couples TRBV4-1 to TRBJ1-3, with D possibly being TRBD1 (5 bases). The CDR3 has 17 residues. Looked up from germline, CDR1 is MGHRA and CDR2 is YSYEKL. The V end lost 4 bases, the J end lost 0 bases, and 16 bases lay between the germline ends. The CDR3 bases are TGCGCCAGCAGCCTGAGGGGCCAGGTTTCCTCTGGAAACACCATATATTTT. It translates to CASSLRGQVSSGNTIYF.

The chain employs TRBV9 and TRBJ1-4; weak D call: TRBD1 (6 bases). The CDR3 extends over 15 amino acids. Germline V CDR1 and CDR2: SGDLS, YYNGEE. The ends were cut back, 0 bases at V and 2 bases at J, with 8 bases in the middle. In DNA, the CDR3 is TGTGCCAGCAGCGTAGCCCAGGGGACTAATGAAAAACTGTTTTTT. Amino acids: CASSVAQGTNEKLFF.

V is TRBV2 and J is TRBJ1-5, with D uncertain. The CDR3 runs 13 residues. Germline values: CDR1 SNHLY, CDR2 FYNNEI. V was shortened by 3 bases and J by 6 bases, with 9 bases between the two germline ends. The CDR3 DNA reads TGTGCCAGCAGTGATGCAGTTTTTCAGCCCCAGCATTTT. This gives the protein CASSDAVFQPQHF.

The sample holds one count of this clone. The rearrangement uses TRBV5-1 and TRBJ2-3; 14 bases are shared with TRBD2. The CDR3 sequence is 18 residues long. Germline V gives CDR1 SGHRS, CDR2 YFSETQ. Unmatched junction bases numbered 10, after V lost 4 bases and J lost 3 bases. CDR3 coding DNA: TGCGCCAGCAGCGGGGGACTAGCGGGGGCCAGAAGTACAGATACGCAGTATTTT. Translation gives CASSGGLAGARSTDTQYF.

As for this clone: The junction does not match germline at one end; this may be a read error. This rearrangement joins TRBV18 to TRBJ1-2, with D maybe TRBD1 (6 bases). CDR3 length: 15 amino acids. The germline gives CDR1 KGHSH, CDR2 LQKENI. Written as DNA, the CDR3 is TGTGCCAGCTCACCTGTGACAGGAACTAACTATGGCCACACCTTC. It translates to CASSPVTGTNYGHTF. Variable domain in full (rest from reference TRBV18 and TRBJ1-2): NAGVMQNPRHLVRRRGQEARLRCSPMKGHSHVYWYRQLPEEGLKFMVYLQKENIIDESGMPKERFSAEFPKEGPSILRIQQVVRGDSAAYFCASSPVTGTNYGHTFGSGTRLTVV.

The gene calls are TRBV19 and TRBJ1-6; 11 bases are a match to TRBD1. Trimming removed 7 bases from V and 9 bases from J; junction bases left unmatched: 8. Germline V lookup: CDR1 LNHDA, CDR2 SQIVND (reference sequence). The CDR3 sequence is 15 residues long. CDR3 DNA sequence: TGTGCCAGTAAAGCCTCGGACAGGGGGCGTTCACCCCTCCACTTT. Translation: CASKASDRGRSPLHF.

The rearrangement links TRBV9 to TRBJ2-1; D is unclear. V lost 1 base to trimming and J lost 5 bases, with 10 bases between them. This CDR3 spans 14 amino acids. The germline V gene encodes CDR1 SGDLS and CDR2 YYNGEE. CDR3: CASSVQTKDNEQFF. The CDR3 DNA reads TGTGCCAGCAGCGTACAAACTAAAGACAATGAGCAGTTCTTC.